One and the same sample provided the 21 T cell receptor beta chains below, sequenced in a study of blood T cells in healthy people across ages. For the second PCR, which ran for about 7 to 11 cycles, a sample-barcoded 5' primer and a J-beta primer mix were used. Via MiXCR, TCRdb re-called the 5' RACE reads, giving one row per CDR3 protein. The table includes more than 900,000 distinct CDR3 sequences, 29% detected once. This sample was also put to use in a study of T cells of mothers and their children.

Sample: blood. These TCRs come from a woman aged 40 to 50 in good health.

As for this clonotype: This sequence may be a read error, since a much larger clone differs from it by one base. The chain links TRBV3-1 to TRBJ1-5; D ambiguous. Trimming cost V 4 bases and J 2 bases, with 9 bases left between them. CDR1 is LGHDT and CDR2 is YNNKEL in the germline V gene (reference sequence). CDR3 length equals 14 residues. CDR3 nucleotide sequence: TGTGCCAGCAGCCGAGGGAACGGCAATCAGCCCCAGCATTTT. Translating it yields CASSRGNGNQPQHF.

As for this clonotype: Given a much more abundant clone one base away, this may be a read error. The chain combines TRBV20-1 with TRBJ2-4; D is perhaps TRBD2 (5 bases). The J call may be faulty, since TRBJ2-7 better matches the DNA end. The CDR3 has 13 residues. The germline CDR1 and CDR2 sequences are DFQATT and SNEGSKA (reference sequence). The CDR3 region is CSAGGTVGNEQYF. The CDR3 nucleotides are TGCAGTGCTGGAGGCACGGTGGGCAACGAGCAGTACTTC.

The chain recombines TRBV27 with TRBJ2-6; a weak D match, TRBD1 (6 bases). V was pared by 2 bases and J by 2 bases, with 7 bases between. Germline V CDR1 and CDR2: MNHEY, SMNVEV (reference sequence). The CDR3 has 15 amino acids. CDR3 bases: TGTGCCAGCAGTTTAAAGGGGGCTGGGGCCAACGTCCTGACTTTC. Translated, it gives CASSLKGAGANVLTF.

This clonotype was seen ten or more times. This rearrangement joins TRBV29-1 to TRBJ1-1; D unresolved. The CDR3 consists of 12 residues. Germline V lookup: CDR1 SQVTM, CDR2 ANQGSEA. V dropped 5 bases and J dropped 1 base, with 8 bases sitting between them. The CDR3 protein is CSVRMENTEAFF. In DNA, the CDR3 is TGCAGCGTTCGAATGGAGAACACTGAAGCTTTCTTT.

This clonotype occurred many times. The chain carries TRBV7-2 and TRBJ1-2; D is possibly TRBD1 (5 bases). V was pared by 4 bases and J by 4 bases, with 16 bases between. The CDR3 consists of 15 residues. The germline CDR1 and CDR2 sequences are SGHTA and FQGNSA. The CDR3, as DNA: TGTGCCAGCAGCTCCGGGACCCCTCGCGGCTATGGCTACACCTTC. As protein: CASSSGTPRGYGYTF.

This clonotype was found many times. The rearrangement joins TRBV29-1 to TRBJ2-4, with TRBD2 as a possible D gene (6 bases). V gave up 4 bases and J gave up 8 bases, with 18 bases separating them. The CDR3 totals 14 residues. From germline, CDR1 is SQVTM and CDR2 ANQGSEA. This chain's CDR3 is CSVALYATGDIQYF. The CDR3 bases are TGCAGCGTTGCACTGTACGCGACGGGGGACATTCAGTACTTC.

This clonotype was observed many times. The gene calls are TRBV7-6 and TRBJ2-3; D is perhaps TRBD1 or TRBD2 (7 bases each). Germline V gene lookup returns CDR1 SGHVS and CDR2 FNYEAQ. Between the trimmed V and J ends, which lost 5 bases and 4 bases, there was a span of 22 bases. This CDR3 is built from 17 residues. The CDR3 loop reads CASSLLGGGGSPDTQYF. DNA of the CDR3: TGTGCCAGCAGCCTCCTCGGAGGGGGCGGGAGTCCAGATACGCAGTATTTT.

This clonotype has only a few counts. The chain joins TRBV6-5 to TRBJ1-2; no clear D gene. Germline CDR1 is MNHEY and CDR2 is SVGAGI. V was cut by 4 bases and J by 7 bases, with 7 bases left in between. This CDR3 comprises 11 residues. For the CDR3, the DNA is TGTGCCAGCAGTTCCAGTGGTGGCTACACCTTC. It is translated as CASSSSGGYTF.

This clonotype was counted ten times or more. The V gene is TRBV28, the J gene TRBJ2-4; 12 bases line up with TRBD2. Germline V gives CDR1 MDHEN, CDR2 SYDVKM. V gave up 0 bases and J gave up 9 bases; unmatched junction bases: 6. The CDR3 is 16 amino acids. Here the CDR3 DNA reads TGTGCCAGCAGTTTATGGACTAGCGGGGGTCGGGGCATTCAGTACTTC. It yields the protein CASSLWTSGGRGIQYF.

This clonotype appeared a few times. The chain carries TRBV28 and TRBJ1-6; D ambiguous. V dropped 3 bases and J dropped 3 bases, with 9 bases sitting between them. CDR1 MDHEN and CDR2 SYDVKM come from the germline V gene. The CDR3 loop spans 15 amino acids. The CDR3 bases are TGTGCCAGCAGTTTGCGCAGCTACTATAATTCACCCCTCCACTTT. Translated, it gives CASSLRSYYNSPLHF.

The CDR3 loop reads CASSLPGTVLREQYF. The CDR3 DNA sequence: TGTGCCAGCAGTTTGCCCGGGACGGTTCTCCGCGAGCAGTACTTC. The V gene is TRBV28, the J gene TRBJ2-7; D is possibly TRBD1 or TRBD2 (5 bases each). The CDR3 has 15 amino acids. Trimming took off 3 bases at V and 6 bases at J, with 18 bases between the two ends. Germline loops: CDR1 MDHEN, CDR2 SYDVKM. The variable domain in full, with the rest retrieved from reference TRBV28 and TRBJ2-7, is DVKVTQSSRYLVKRTGEKVFLECVQDMDHENMFWYRQDPGLGLRLIYFSYDVKMKEKGDIPEGYSVSREKKERFSLILESASTNQTSMYLCASSLPGTVLREQYFGPGTRLTVT.

This clonotype came up a few times. This chain links TRBV19 with TRBJ2-1; D is uncertain. V dropped 5 bases and J dropped 0 bases, with 17 bases sitting between them. The CDR3 is 17 residues long. Germline CDR1 LNHDA, CDR2 SQIVND (reference sequence). The CDR3 region has the DNA TGTGCCAGTAGTCCCTCCAATGGCAAAGTCTCCTACAATGAGCAGTTCTTC. It translates to CASSPSNGKVSYNEQFF.

This chain links TRBV4-1 with TRBJ1-1; D remains unclear. The CDR3 loop spans 16 amino acids. The V end was cut by 4 bases, the J end by 0 bases, with 15 bases between. Germline V gives CDR1 MGHRA, CDR2 YSYEKL. The CDR3 sequence: CASSRMPILLNTEAFF. The CDR3 nucleotides read TGCGCCAGCAGCCGGATGCCTATATTACTGAACACTGAAGCTTTCTTT.

In regard to this clonotype: A read error may explain this, as a much larger clone is one base away. V usage is TRBV7-9 and J usage is TRBJ1-2; no firm D call. The CDR3 loop spans 14 amino acids. Germline V gene sequence: CDR1 SEHNR, CDR2 FQNEAQ (reference sequence). The CDR3 is CTSSASSTNYGYTF. As DNA, the CDR3 is TGTACCAGCAGTGCTTCGTCAACTAACTATGGCTACACCTTC. Full variable domain (outside the CDR3, taken from reference TRBV7-9 and TRBJ1-2): DTGVSQNPRHKITKRGQNVTFRCDPISEHNRLYWYRQTLGQGPEFLTYFQNEAQLEKSRLLSDRFSAERPKGSFSTLEIQRTEQGDSAMYLCTSSASSTNYGYTFGSGTRLTVV.

There are a few counts of this clonotype. V gene TRBV18 combines with J gene TRBJ2-7, with D uncertain. This CDR3 spans 16 amino acids. The germline V gene has CDR1 KGHSH and CDR2 LQKENI. Trimming stripped 8 bases from V and 1 base from J, with 21 bases between. CDR3 loop: CASQTRAAEGSYEQYF. For the CDR3, the DNA is TGTGCCAGCCAGACCCGGGCGGCAGAAGGGTCCTACGAGCAGTACTTC.

This clonotype was seen repeatedly, ten times or more. CDR3 amino acids: CASSWDGTGVSYEQYF. DNA for the CDR3: TGTGCCAGCAGCTGGGATGGGACAGGGGTTTCGTATGAGCAGTACTTC. V usage is TRBV7-2 and J usage is TRBJ2-7; TRBD1 agrees at 10 bases. The V gene end was trimmed by 4 bases and the J gene end by 7 bases; junction bases not matched to a gene: 13. The CDR3 consists of 16 residues. Germline CDR1 reads SGHTA; CDR2 reads FQGNSA.

This clonotype was found a few times. This chain links TRBV7-2 with TRBJ1-5; 7 bases are a match to TRBD1. V dropped 1 base and J dropped 6; count of bases not matched to a gene: 6. This CDR3 region has 15 residues. From germline, CDR1 is SGHTA and CDR2 FQGNSA. The CDR3 spells CASSLGDRRGQPQHF. The DNA for the CDR3 is TGTGCCAGCAGCTTAGGGGACAGACGAGGTCAGCCCCAGCATTTT.

This clonotype was detected once. An end of the junction does not agree with germline; a read error may underlie this. The chain joins TRBV28 to TRBJ1-6, with a weak D call TRBD1 (6 bases). The CDR3 is 15 amino acids. Germline loops: CDR1 MDHEN, CDR2 SYDVKM. CDR3 nucleotides: TGTGCTAGCAGGGGACGGGGGTCGCCGAATTCACCCCTCCACTTT. This gives the protein CASRGRGSPNSPLHF.

V and J are TRBV6-5 and TRBJ2-3; maybe TRBD1 (5 bases). V lost 6 bases, J lost 0 bases, and 13 bases lay in between. The CDR3 loop spans 15 amino acids. The germline V gene encodes CDR1 MNHEY and CDR2 SVGAGI. CDR3 nucleotides: TGTGCCAGCAGCCCGTCAGGGATTAGCACAGATACGCAGTATTTT. Translation gives CASSPSGISTDTQYF.

Points on this clonotype: With a much larger clone just one base away, this may be a read error. The chain joins TRBV5-1 to TRBJ2-7; D is perhaps TRBD2 (6 bases). CDR1 SGHRS and CDR2 YFSETQ come from the germline V gene. This CDR3 comprises 16 residues. The CDR3 protein is CASSLVGRTNSYEQCF. CDR3 coding DNA: TGCGCCAGCAGCTTGGTAGGTCGGACTAACTCCTACGAGCAGTGCTTC.

This chain joins TRBV30 and TRBJ1-5, with unresolved D. The CDR3 spans 12 residues. Trimming removed 2 bases from V and 6 bases from J, with 8 bases in between. Germline CDR1 and CDR2: GTSNPN and SVGIG (reference sequence). CDR3 protein: CAWSFPGQPQHF. The DNA for the CDR3 is TGTGCCTGGAGTTTCCCCGGTCAGCCCCAGCATTTT.